The 11 T cell receptor beta chains listed next were all sequenced from one sample in a study of CD8+ T cells in alopecia areata. Treatment indicated: oral pan-JAK inhibitor, 5-10 mg twice daily. RNA was extracted and reverse transcribed into cDNA as the sequencing template. Some clones are missing from TCRdb's copy, which holds only in-frame ones; the method was immunoSEQ multiplex PCR. The sample lists fewer than 250,000 clones; less than 50% were seen once. Here the sequenced sample was CD4+ T cells sorted from blood, taken at approximately week 36, from a patient treated with tofacitinib. The receptors were sampled from a human donor with alopecia areata.

The chain has TRBV5-1 and TRBJ2-2; no reliable D call. The CDR3 runs to 14 residues. V shed 5 bases and J shed 1 base, with 9 bases lying between them. Per the germline V gene, CDR1 is SGHRS and CDR2 is YFSETQ. In nucleotides, the CDR3 is TGCGCCAGCAGGGAGCCGGGGAACACCGGGGAGCTGTTTTTT. Protein: CASREPGNTGELFF.

A few counts support this clone. V gene TRBV4-3 combines with J gene TRBJ1-2; D perhaps matches TRBD1 (5 bases). CDR3 length: 18 residues. The germline V gene encodes CDR1 LGHNA and CDR2 YSLEER. The V end lost 4 bases, the J end lost 2 bases, and 23 bases lay between the germline ends. The CDR3 region is CASSPTYAPGPTNYGYTF. The CDR3 nucleotides are TGCGCCAGCAGCCCAACTTATGCTCCGGGGCCTACCAACTATGGCTACACCTTC.

CDR3 DNA sequence: TGTGCCACCAGCAGAGATATAGGGCTAGCGGAGTACAATGAGCAGTTCTTC. Its protein is CATSRDIGLAEYNEQFF. The chain joins TRBV15 to TRBJ2-1, with 7 bases that match TRBD2. The germline CDR1 and CDR2 sequences are LNHNV and YYDKDF (reference sequence). The CDR3 is 17 residues long. The trim removed 0 bases at V and 4 bases at J, leaving 9 bases unmatched. The full variable domain, its missing parts supplied by reference TRBV15 and TRBJ2-1, is DAMVIQNPRYQVTQFGKPVTLSCSQTLNHNVMYWYQQKSSQAPKLLFHYYDKDFNNEADTPDNFQSRRPNTSFCFLDIRSPGLGDTAMYLCATSRDIGLAEYNEQFFGPGTRLTVL.

The rearrangement links TRBV6-1 to TRBJ2-6, with TRBD1 identical over 9 bases. The CDR3 loop spans 15 amino acids. Germline V lookup: CDR1 MNHNS, CDR2 SASEGT. V trimming: 6 bases; J trimming: 2 bases; junction bases outside the gene matches: 2. CDR3 bases: TGTGCCAGCAGAGGACAGGGGACTGGGGCCAACGTCCTGACTTTC. Its translation is CASRGQGTGANVLTF.

This clone has a handful of counts. V is TRBV5-4 and J is TRBJ1-1; TRBD1 matches 7 bases. J lost 5 bases, V lost 6 bases, and 13 bases had no gene match. The CDR3 consists of 15 residues. Germline CDR1 SGHNT, CDR2 YYREEE (reference sequence). The CDR3 DNA is TGTGCCAGCACCGCCTTCGACAGGGATGGGACTGAAGCTTTCTTT. This translates into CASTAFDRDGTEAFF.

This clone was picked up a small number of times. The rearrangement uses TRBV11-2 and TRBJ2-5, with 7 bases lining up with TRBD2. Germline V gene sequence: CDR1 SGHAT, CDR2 FQNNGV. This CDR3 spans 15 amino acids. J gave up 5 bases and V 5 bases, and 11 bases lay outside the gene matches. The CDR3 is CASSLGLVGGETQYF. The CDR3 nucleotides are TGTGCCAGCAGCCTAGGACTCGTGGGAGGGGAGACCCAGTACTTC.

This clone was counted once. The rearrangement links TRBV5-1 to TRBJ2-1; no clear D. V was pared by 7 bases and J by 6 bases, with 17 bases between. Per germline, CDR1 SGHRS and CDR2 YFSETQ. The CDR3 runs to 14 residues. Here the CDR3 reads CASSLEGPGNEQFF. CDR3 nucleotide sequence: TGCGCCAGCTCCTTGGAAGGGCCTGGCAATGAGCAGTTCTTC.

The CDR3 spells CSVTLGETQYF. CDR3 sequence (DNA): TGCAGCGTGACTCTCGGGGAGACCCAGTACTTC. V usage is TRBV29-1 and J usage is TRBJ2-5; D remains unclear. CDR1 and CDR2 from the germline V gene are SQVTM and ANQGSEA. The CDR3 runs to 11 residues. V lost 6 bases and J 5 bases, leaving 10 bases between the germline ends.

This clone showed up just once. The genes are TRBV30 and TRBJ1-4, with D maybe TRBD1 (6 bases). Trimming pared 3 bases from V and 10 bases from J, leaving 15 bases between. The CDR3 spans 13 residues. Germline V gene sequence: CDR1 GTSNPN, CDR2 SVGIG (reference sequence). The CDR3 sequence is CAWSRTGPGKLFF. DNA for the CDR3: TGTGCCTGGAGCAGAACAGGGCCTGGAAAACTGTTTTTT.

This chain connects TRBV18 to TRBJ1-2; TRBD1 matches 7 bases. This CDR3 comprises 16 residues. CDR1 and CDR2 from the germline V gene are KGHSH and LQKENI. The ends lost 1 base at V and 8 bases at J; junction bases unmatched: 13. CDR3 sequence: CASSPQKGTAVGGYTF. The CDR3 bases are TGTGCCAGCTCACCACAAAAGGGGACAGCGGTCGGGGGCTACACCTTC.

This clone was seen more than once but under ten times. The chain carries TRBV7-9 and TRBJ1-5; D call uncertain. Per germline, CDR1 SEHNR and CDR2 FQNEAQ (reference sequence). The CDR3 loop spans 16 amino acids. V was cut by 5 bases and J by 1 base, with 15 bases left in between. In nucleotides, the CDR3 is TGTGCCAGCAGCGATGGGAGAGGAGGGAGCAATCAGCCCCAGCATTTT. This codes for CASSDGRGGSNQPQHF.